These 18 T cell receptor beta chains were sequenced from one sample in a study of cytomegalovirus exposure and HLA in healthy donors. PCR amplification relied on 60 Vbeta primers (plus 13 Jbeta primers). The method was immunoSEQ multiplex PCR; TCRdb's version includes in-frame clones alone and lacks a portion of them. The sample has 150,000 to 200,000 clones, roughly 79% seen once. Specimen: PBMCs. The receptors derive from a male donor in good health and CMV-seropositive.

A single count supports this clone. The V gene is TRBV9, the J gene TRBJ2-1; TRBD1 might be the D (6 bases). Germline lookup yields CDR1 SGDLS and CDR2 YYNGEE. CDR3 length equals 15 residues. With 4 bases removed from V and 6 bases from J, the gap between germline ends came to 17 bases. In DNA form, the CDR3 reads TGTGCCAGCAGCTCCAAGGGGGACGGTGGCAATGAGCAGTTCTTC. Its translation: CASSSKGDGGNEQFF.

This clone occurred a few times. The same CDR3 is also encoded by other DNA sequences in this sample. This chain uses TRBV29-1 with TRBJ1-1; D ambiguous. CDR1 is SQVTM and CDR2 is ANQGSEA in the germline V gene. This CDR3 comprises 13 residues. Trimming took 5 bases from V and 5 from J, leaving 15 bases between them. CDR3 coding DNA: TGCAGCGTTCGCCGCGGTGGGGAGACTGAAGCTTTCTTT. Its protein is CSVRRGGETEAFF. Full variable domain (remainder filled in from reference TRBV29-1 and TRBJ1-1): SAVISQKPSRDICQRGTSLTIQCQVDSQVTMMFWYRQQPGQSLTLIATANQGSEATYESGFVIDKFPISRPNLTFSTLTVSNMSPEDSSIYLCSVRRGGETEAFFGQGTRLTVV.

This clone was seen only a few times. The V gene is TRBV5-4, the J gene TRBJ1-6; 8 bases agree with TRBD1. The CDR3 contains 16 residues. Germline CDR1 reads SGHNT; CDR2 reads YYREEE (reference sequence). Unmatched junction bases numbered 10, after V lost 4 bases and J lost 7 bases. The CDR3 nucleotides are TGTGCCAGCAGCGGCAAACTTACAGGGGGGAATTCACCCCTCCACTTT. Translation: CASSGKLTGGNSPLHF.

This chain links TRBV7-3 with TRBJ1-6; no firm D call. Trimming pared 6 bases from V and 8 bases from J, leaving 17 bases between. Per germline, CDR1 SGHTA and CDR2 FQGTGA. CDR3 length equals 15 residues. CDR3 DNA: TGTGCCAGCAGAAAGGACGCGGGAATTTATTCACCCCTCCACTTT. This codes for CASRKDAGIYSPLHF. Using reference TRBV7-3 and TRBJ1-6 for the parts outside the CDR3, the full variable domain is GAGVSQTPSNKVTEKGKYVELRCDPISGHTALYWYRQSLGQGPEFLIYFQGTGAADDSGLPNDRFFAVRPEGSVSTLKIQRTERGDSAVYLCASRKDAGIYSPLHFGNGTRLTVT.

The CDR3 spells CSVELAYEQFF. CDR3 bases: TGCAGCGTTGAACTAGCCTATGAGCAGTTCTTC. V usage is TRBV29-1 and J usage is TRBJ2-1, with D tentatively TRBD2 (5 bases). V lost 2 bases, J lost 8 bases, and 7 bases lay in between. The CDR3 is 11 amino acids. Germline CDR1 is SQVTM and CDR2 is ANQGSEA.

The chain combines TRBV5-4 with TRBJ2-4; 11 nucleotides agree with TRBD1. V dropped 4 bases and J dropped 8; count of bases not matched to a gene: 5. In germline, CDR1 is SGHNT, CDR2 YYREEE (reference sequence). CDR3 length equals 14 residues. CDR3 in amino acids: CASSRDRGSDIQYF. CDR3 in DNA: TGTGCCAGCAGCCGGGACAGGGGGTCGGACATTCAGTACTTC. The full variable domain, completed using reference TRBV5-4 and TRBJ2-4, is ETGVTQSPTHLIKTRGQQVTLRCSSQSGHNTVSWYQQALGQGPQFIFQYYREEENGRGNFPPRFSGLQFPNYSSELNVNALELDDSALYLCASSRDRGSDIQYFGAGTRLSVL.

The chain links TRBV5-1 to TRBJ2-5; D not certain. Germline-derived CDR1 and CDR2 are SGHRS and YFSETQ. Trimming shortened V by 2 bases and J by 5 bases, and 4 bases separated the two germline ends. This CDR3 contains 11 residues. In DNA form, the CDR3 reads TGCGCCAGCAGCTTTTCTGAGACCCAGTACTTC. Translated, it gives CASSFSETQYF.

This clone was picked up one time. The chain has TRBV30 and TRBJ1-2, with D possibly matching TRBD1 (5 bases). CDR1 and CDR2 (germline): GTSNPN, SVGIG (reference sequence). V dropped 3 bases and J dropped 13 bases, with 15 bases sitting between them. There are 11 residues in the CDR3. CDR3 sequence (DNA): TGTGCCTGGAGCCCCGGAGGGGTTGCCACCTTC. Translated: CAWSPGGVATF.

CDR3 region: CASSERVHYGYTF. The CDR3 coding sequence is TGTGCCAGCAGTGAACGGGTACACTATGGCTACACCTTC. J is TRBJ1-2 and V is TRBV2; D gene unclear. From germline, CDR1 is SNHLY and CDR2 FYNNEI. V lost 2 bases to trimming and J lost 3 bases, with 7 bases between them. The CDR3 covers 13 residues. The full variable domain, in which reference TRBV2 and TRBJ1-2 provide the parts outside the CDR3, is EPEVTQTPSHQVTQMGQEVILRCVPISNHLYFYWYRQILGQKVEFLVSFYNNEISEKSEIFDDQFSVERPDGSNFTLKIRSTKLEDSAMYFCASSERVHYGYTFGSGTRLTVV.

The V gene is TRBV27, the J gene TRBJ1-2; 7 bases match TRBD1. The CDR3 sequence is 15 residues long. Germline assignment: CDR1 MNHEY and CDR2 SMNVEV (reference sequence). With V trimmed by 3 bases and J by 4 bases, 8 bases remained unmatched. The CDR3 DNA is TGTGCCAGCAGTTTCAAGACAGGGTCGACCTATGGCTACACCTTC. This translates into CASSFKTGSTYGYTF.

In DNA, the CDR3 is TGTGCCAGCAGCGTATTGATAACAGGGTCTCAGCCCCAGCATTTT. Translated: CASSVLITGSQPQHF. V gene TRBV13 combines with J gene TRBJ1-5; perhaps TRBD1 as D (6 bases). CDR1 and CDR2 from the germline V gene are PRHDT and FYEKMQ (reference sequence). The CDR3 runs 15 residues. Trimming removed 5 bases at V and 6 bases at J, with 17 bases between.

The table lists this clone with a few counts. The rearrangement uses TRBV5-1 and TRBJ2-2, with D uncertain. CDR3 length: 12 amino acids. Germline V lookup: CDR1 SGHRS, CDR2 YFSETQ. V lost 4 bases and J 8 bases, leaving 9 bases between the germline ends. The CDR3 DNA sequence: TGCGCCAGCAGCCCCGAGTGGGGGGAGCTGTTTTTT. It codes for CASSPEWGELFF.

Comment on this clone: Relative to the germline gene, one junction end is altered; a read error may explain this. This chain joins TRBV5-8 and TRBJ1-1; D is undetermined. Germline assignment: CDR1 SGHTS and CDR2 YDEGEE. The length of the CDR3 is 14 residues. CDR3 sequence: CAGSHTRQATEAFF. The DNA for the CDR3 is TGTGCCGGCAGCCACACAAGGCAGGCCACCGAAGCTTTCTTT.

The CDR3 reads CASSPGLVSGGTEKLFF. In DNA, the CDR3 is TGTGCCAGCAGCCCTGGACTGGTTAGTGGGGGGACTGAAAAACTGTTTTTT. The genes are TRBV9 and TRBJ1-4; D is possibly TRBD1 (5 bases). Germline loops: CDR1 SGDLS, CDR2 YYNGEE. V was pared by 4 bases and J by 7 bases, with 23 bases between. There are 17 residues in the CDR3.

The chain couples TRBV7-6 to TRBJ2-2, with TRBD2 identical over 7 bases. This CDR3 region has 17 residues. V trimming: 5 bases; J trimming: 1 base; junction bases outside the gene matches: 10. Germline assignment: CDR1 SGHVS and CDR2 FNYEAQ. The CDR3 sequence: CASSPKVAGWNTGELFF. In nucleotides, the CDR3 is TGTGCCAGCAGCCCCAAGGTAGCGGGCTGGAACACCGGGGAGCTGTTTTTT. The full variable domain, in which reference TRBV7-6 and TRBJ2-2 provide the parts outside the CDR3, is GAGVSQSPRYKVTKRGQDVALRCDPISGHVSLYWYRQALGQGPEFLTYFNYEAQQDKSGLPNDRFSAERPEGSISTLTIQRTEQRDSAMYRCASSPKVAGWNTGELFFGEGSRLTVL.

This chain joins TRBV5-6 and TRBJ2-7; D may be TRBD1 (6 bases). The CDR3 is 15 amino acids. Germline V gene data show CDR1 as SGHDT and CDR2 as YYEEEE. The V end lost 3 bases, the J end lost 2 bases, and 15 bases lay between the germline ends. CDR3 sequence reads: CASSSNDRLAYEQYF. Here the CDR3 DNA reads TGTGCCAGCAGCTCTAACGACAGGTTGGCCTACGAGCAGTACTTC.

J is TRBJ1-1 and V is TRBV7-9; TRBD1 matches 7 bases. With 5 bases clipped from V and 5 bases from J, the junction kept 20 bases outside the gene matches. This CDR3 is 18 amino acids long. CDR1 SEHNR and CDR2 FQNEAQ come from the germline V gene (reference sequence). DNA of the CDR3: TGTGCCAGCAGCCCAAGACAGGGACGGGTAGGGGGTAGGACTGAAGCTTTCTTT. Translated: CASSPRQGRVGGRTEAFF.

This sequence joins TRBV4-1 and TRBJ1-1; D gene unclear. Per germline, CDR1 MGHRA and CDR2 YSYEKL. With 2 bases removed from V and 0 bases from J, the gap between germline ends came to 10 bases. The CDR3 contains 15 residues. The CDR3 region is CASSQPRAVNTEAFF. CDR3 in DNA: TGCGCCAGCAGCCAACCCCGCGCGGTGAACACTGAAGCTTTCTTT.